In this sample, the clone carrying this T cell receptor (beta chain) turned up a few times. Its matching antigen is unknown. Next came a second PCR, run for about 6 to 12 cycles, which used a sample-barcoded 5' primer along with a J-beta primer mix. Each cDNA molecule received a tag from a template-switch adaptor that had 12 random nucleotides. TCRdb re-called the 5' RACE reads through MiXCR, storing one row per CDR3 protein. The table includes over 950,000 distinct CDR3 sequences, more than 30% detected once. This specimen comes from a study of blood T cells in healthy people across ages. General study findings and limits: Any changes in expanded clonotypes were possibly confounded, as donor CMV status remained unknown.

The CDR3 has 15 residues. CDR1 is LNHNV, CDR2 YYDKDF, per germline (reference sequence). V lost 5 bases and J lost 6; bases outside the gene matches: 6. The TCR sequence derives from a man younger than 35 in good health. Sequencing was carried out using blood. The gene calls are TRBV15 and TRBJ1-6; 8 bases fit TRBD1. CDR3: CATSARTGSNSPLHF. Written as DNA, the CDR3 is TGTGCCACCAGCGCCCGGACAGGGTCTAATTCACCCCTCCACTTT.